The T cell receptor beta chain under discussion was sequenced for a study of blood T cell repertoires in COVID-19. The germline gives CDR1 SGHVS, CDR2 FNYEAQ. Trimming removed 1 base from V and 3 bases from J; junction bases left unmatched: 9. This CDR3 region has 16 residues. Original data processing: Amplification of reference gene primers was used by the study to estimate nucleated cell counts. Only in-frame clones appear in the TCRdb table, and some are missing; sequencing was by immunoSEQ multiplex PCR. The D gene and trimming were derived from the DNA, and the V and J assignments and clone size from that table. This sample carries roughly 250,000 clones, 86% of them seen once, and the ten largest clones take approximately 12%.

The sequence was collected from a woman in her 30s with COVID-19, enrolled during active disease. Sequenced material: peripheral blood. This sequence joins TRBV7-6 and TRBJ2-7, with 7 positions matching TRBD1. This chain's CDR3 is CASSLEGAGWGYEQYF. The CDR3 DNA sequence: TGTGCCAGCAGCTTAGAGGGGGCAGGGTGGGGCTACGAGCAGTACTTC.